The clone carrying this T cell receptor beta chain has just a few counts. The antigen is undetermined. Described time point: baseline pretreatment blood. Regarding treatment: 15 Gy SBRT to primary tumor, nephrectomy 4 weeks later. The tumor was a clear cell renal cell carcinoma. Here immunoSEQ multiplex PCR was the method, and the copy in TCRdb shows in-frame clones only, minus some. Here the sample spans 140,000 or so clones, approximately 90% being singletons. This record comes from a study of radiation and T cells in renal cell carcinoma. For the study at large: Nephrectomy followed 15 Gy stereotactic body radiation by 4 weeks. Study observations and caveats: From baseline, blood top tumor clonotypes peaked at 2 weeks post-radiation.

The V gene's germline CDR1 is SGHTA and CDR2 FQGNSA. V was trimmed by 1 base and J by 2 bases, leaving 8 bases between them. The CDR3 covers 14 residues. This TCR came from a woman aged 50 to 65 with renal cell carcinoma. Sequenced here: blood, sampled from a patient whose treatment included radiotherapy and nephrectomy. The chain carries TRBV7-2 and TRBJ1-1; D gene ambiguous. CDR3: CASSLGTANTEAFF. In nucleotides, the CDR3 is TGTGCCAGCAGCTTAGGGACGGCTAACACTGAAGCTTTCTTT.